This T cell receptor (beta chain) was observed in a study of blood T cell repertoires in COVID-19. At the level of the study: Material from acute and convalescent COVID-19 was sourced from the United States, Italy and Spain.

This table comes from immunoSEQ multiplex PCR, and its TCRdb copy is limited to in-frame clones, with some not included. This table holds fewer than 250,000 clones, approximately 84% found once. Adults between roughly 18 and 100 years of age took part from 24 US areas. Sequencing was done on a sample of PBMCs or T cells enriched from blood (not recorded which). The TCR originated in a woman in her twenties or thirties who had recovered from COVID-19.

CDR3 coding DNA: TGTGCCAGCAGCCCACCGGGACAGACCATTTCCGTCACAGATACGCAGTATTTT. It yields the protein CASSPPGQTISVTDTQYF. The V call is TRBV28, the J call TRBJ2-3, with 7 bases lining up with TRBD1. CDR1 and CDR2 from the germline V gene are MDHEN and SYDVKM. V trimming: 6 bases; J trimming: 2 bases; junction bases outside the gene matches: 17. The CDR3 contains 18 residues.